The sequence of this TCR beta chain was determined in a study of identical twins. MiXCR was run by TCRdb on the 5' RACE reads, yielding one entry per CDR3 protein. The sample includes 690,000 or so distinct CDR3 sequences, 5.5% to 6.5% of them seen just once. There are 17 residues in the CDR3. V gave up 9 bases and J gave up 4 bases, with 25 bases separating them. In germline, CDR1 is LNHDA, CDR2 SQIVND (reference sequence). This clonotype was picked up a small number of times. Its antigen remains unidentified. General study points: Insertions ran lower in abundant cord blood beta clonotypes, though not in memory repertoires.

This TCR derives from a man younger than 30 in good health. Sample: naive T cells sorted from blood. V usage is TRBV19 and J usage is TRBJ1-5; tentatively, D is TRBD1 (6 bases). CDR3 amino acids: CASAGGRAIVSNQPQHF. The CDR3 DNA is TGTGCCAGCGCTGGGGGCAGGGCCATCGTTAGTAATCAGCCCCAGCATTTT.